The next 21 T cell receptor beta chains were all read from a single sample in a study of regulatory T cells in long-lasting Graves disease. TCR beta libraries were built with iRepertoire HTBI primers and Arm-PCR of CDR3 regions. TCRdb used MiXCR to reprocess the multiplex PCR reads, holding one entry per CDR3 protein. The repertoire consists of approximately 400,000 distinct CDR3 sequences, with more than 13% occurring once and the leading ten covering 16%. Time point noted: newly diagnosed GD, antithyroid drugs for less than 3 months. TCR sequences were obtained from RNA taken from PBMCs. The same data also went into a second study, on T cells in Graves' hyperthyroidism and ophthalmopathy.

The material was peripheral blood mononuclear cells (PBMCs), obtained at new diagnosis, from a patient treated with antithyroid drugs. The receptor set was obtained from a woman between 25 and 40 years old with Graves disease.

There are many counts of this clonotype. CDR3 in amino acids: CASSSFYIGGAQYF. In DNA, the CDR3 is TGTGCCAGCAGTTCGTTCTATATTGGAGGGGCGCAGTATTTT. The chain recombines TRBV12-3 or TRBV12-4 with TRBJ2-3; a possible D gene is TRBD2 (6 bases). V was clipped by 4 bases and J by 10 bases, with 18 bases between them. This CDR3 region has 14 residues.

This clonotype was counted between two and nine times. A much larger clone differs by one base, so this may be a read error. This CDR3 is missing its conserved last phenylalanine or tryptophan, likely due to a read error. The chain has TRBV11-2 and TRBJ2-7; 8 bases line up with TRBD1. Germline V lookup: CDR1 SGHAT, CDR2 FQNNGV. V lost 5 bases to trimming and J lost 4 bases; unmatched junction nucleotides: 7. The CDR3 loop spans 14 amino acids. CDR3 coding DNA: TGTGCCAGCAGCGGGACAGGTCGGCAATACGAGCAGTACCTC. Translation: CASSGTGRQYEQYL.

This clonotype was detected many times. The chain joins TRBV6-5 to TRBJ1-1, with D unclear. V lost 3 bases and J lost 1, with 9 bases in between. Germline loops: CDR1 MNHEY, CDR2 SVGAGI. The CDR3 has 14 amino acids. CDR3 protein: CASSYGEWNTEAFF. CDR3 in DNA: TGTGCCAGCAGTTATGGGGAATGGAACACTGAAGCTTTCTTT.

This chain connects TRBV2 to TRBJ2-3, with D perhaps TRBD2 (8 bases). The CDR3 extends over 13 amino acids. CDR1 is SNHLY and CDR2 is FYNNEI in the germline V gene. V lost 8 bases and J 6 bases, leaving 15 bases between the germline ends. CDR3 amino acids: CASGGGGGDTQYF. The CDR3 nucleotides are TGTGCCAGCGGAGGGGGCGGGGGGGATACGCAGTATTTT.

J is TRBJ1-6 and V is TRBV25-1, with D tentatively TRBD1 (6 bases). Trimming took off 9 bases at V and 9 bases at J, with 21 bases between the two ends. CDR1 and CDR2 from the germline V gene are MGHDK and SYGVNS. This CDR3 is 15 amino acids long. The DNA of the CDR3 is TGTGCCAGTGGAACGGGACATTTAGAGTCTTCACCCCTCCACTTT. Its protein is CASGTGHLESSPLHF.

This clonotype was detected many times. CDR3 region: CASRGTGLKEQFF. The CDR3 DNA is TGTGCCAGCAGGGGGACAGGATTGAAAGAGCAGTTCTTC. J is TRBJ2-1 and V is TRBV11-2, with 8 bases fitting TRBD1. CDR3 length: 13 amino acids. V was clipped by 6 bases and J by 10 bases; unmatched bases: 8. Germline V gene data show CDR1 as SGHAT and CDR2 as FQNNGV. Variable domain in full (rest from reference TRBV11-2 and TRBJ2-1): EAGVAQSPRYKIIEKRQSVAFWCNPISGHATLYWYQQILGQGPKLLIQFQNNGVVDDSQLPKDRFSAERLKGVDSTLKIQPAKLEDSAVYLCASRGTGLKEQFFGPGTRLTVL.

A few counts support this clonotype. CDR3 coding DNA: TGTGCTAGTGGTTTAGGGAGGACCGGGGAGCTGTTTTTT. Translation: CASGLGRTGELFF. The chain couples TRBV12-5 to TRBJ2-2; D perhaps matches TRBD2 (6 bases). The CDR3 is made up of 13 amino acids. V was shortened by 3 bases and J by 5 bases, with 7 bases between the two germline ends. Germline values: CDR1 LGHNT, CDR2 FRNRAP.

This clonotype was seen at least ten times. The chain is built from TRBV24-1 and TRBJ1-5, with TRBD1 as a possible D gene (6 bases). The CDR3 has 14 amino acids. CDR1 KGHDR and CDR2 SFDVKD come from the germline V gene. Between the trimmed V and J ends, which lost 3 bases and 7 bases, there was a span of 12 bases. CDR3 sequence reads: CATSDAGVGQPQHF. The CDR3 DNA follows: TGTGCCACCAGTGATGCAGGGGTAGGACAGCCCCAGCATTTT.

There are many counts of this clonotype. This sequence joins TRBV6-5 and TRBJ1-2; 8 nucleotides match TRBD1. CDR1 and CDR2 from the germline V gene are MNHEY and SVGAGI. The CDR3 contains 15 residues. Trimming cost V 2 bases and J 4 bases; bases outside gene matches: 6. The CDR3 DNA sequence: TGTGCCAGCAGTTACAGGGACAGGAGATTCTATGGCTACACCTTC. This codes for CASSYRDRRFYGYTF.

This clonotype showed up many times. The chain combines TRBV10-1 with TRBJ1-1, with D possibly being TRBD1 (6 bases). The CDR3 contains 14 residues. Germline CDR1 and CDR2: WNHNN and SYGVQD (reference sequence). The V gene lost 0 bases and the J gene lost 10 bases, with 15 bases spanning the gap. CDR3: CASSESIMGAGAFF. The CDR3 DNA is TGCGCCAGCAGTGAGTCGATAATGGGGGCTGGAGCTTTCTTT.

The gene calls are TRBV11-1 and TRBJ2-7; TRBD2 matches 11 bases. In germline, CDR1 is SGHAT, CDR2 FQDESV (reference sequence). The trim removed 3 bases at V and 0 bases at J, leaving 7 bases unmatched. The CDR3 consists of 17 residues. CDR3 in amino acids: CASSFGIAGGFSYEQYF. CDR3 nucleotides: TGTGCCAGCAGCTTCGGCATAGCGGGAGGGTTCTCCTACGAGCAGTACTTC.

V gene TRBV28 combines with J gene TRBJ2-1; TRBD2 matches 7 bases. The CDR3 contains 15 residues. Germline V gives CDR1 MDHEN, CDR2 SYDVKM. The trim removed 1 base at V and 5 bases at J, leaving 5 bases unmatched. The CDR3 is CASSLLGTTDNEQFF. The CDR3 DNA is TGTGCCAGCAGTTTATTGGGGACTACCGACAATGAGCAGTTCTTC.

V and J are TRBV20-1 and TRBJ2-2; 13 bases agree with TRBD2. V gave up 3 bases and J gave up 0 bases; unmatched junction bases: 4. The CDR3 runs to 17 residues. Germline-derived CDR1 and CDR2 are DFQATT and SNEGSKA (reference sequence). CDR3 residues: CSARGLAGLANTGELFF. As DNA, the CDR3 is TGCAGTGCTAGGGGACTAGCGGGGCTCGCGAACACCGGGGAGCTGTTTTTT.

This clonotype was found a few times. The V and J genes are TRBV7-8 and TRBJ2-3, with no clear D. Per the germline V gene, CDR1 is SGHVS and CDR2 is FQNEAQ. The V gene lost 5 bases and the J gene lost 0 bases, with 15 bases spanning the gap. CDR3 length equals 16 residues. CDR3 sequence: CASSGRPAPSTDTQYF. CDR3 nucleotides: TGTGCCAGCAGCGGCCGCCCCGCTCCCAGCACAGATACGCAGTATTTT.

A note on this clonotype: A far larger clone lies a single base away; this is likely a read error. V usage is TRBV10-3 and J usage is TRBJ2-1, with TRBD2 matching 8 bases. With V trimmed by 2 bases and J by 10 bases, 10 bases remained unmatched. CDR3 size: 15 residues. Germline V gene data show CDR1 as ENHRY and CDR2 as SYGVKD. CDR3 sequence reads: CAISEQSGRSYEQFF. Here the CDR3 DNA reads TGTGCCATCAGTGAGCAAAGCGGGAGAAGCTACGAGCAGTTCTTC.

The rearrangement uses TRBV19 and TRBJ2-7, with 11 bases lining up with TRBD2. Germline V gene sequence: CDR1 LNHDA, CDR2 SQIVND (reference sequence). The CDR3 has 15 residues. V was pared by 7 bases and J by 2 bases, with 7 bases of the junction left unmatched. CDR3 sequence: CASNPGTSGTYEQYF. Written as DNA, the CDR3 is TGTGCCAGTAATCCCGGGACTAGCGGTACCTACGAGCAGTACTTC.

This clonotype was seen at least ten times. The gene calls are TRBV12-3 or TRBV12-4 and TRBJ2-3; tentatively, D is TRBD2 (5 bases). V lost 8 bases, J lost 0 bases, and 15 bases lay in between. The CDR3 contains 15 residues. In DNA, the CDR3 is TGTGCCAGCTTAGACCGGGGTACTAGCACAGATACGCAGTATTTT. Translation gives CASLDRGTSTDTQYF.

This clonotype was seen repeatedly, ten times or more. J is TRBJ1-2 and V is TRBV7-9; D possibly corresponds to TRBD1 (5 bases). The CDR3 runs 17 residues. V lost 2 bases and J lost 2, with 18 bases in between. Looked up from germline, CDR1 is SEHNR and CDR2 is FQNEAQ (reference sequence). As DNA, the CDR3 is TGTGCCAGCAGCTTACCCGGCACGGGGGACCCGAACTATGGCTACACCTTC. This encodes CASSLPGTGDPNYGYTF.

This clonotype occurred a few times. The chain couples TRBV5-1 to TRBJ1-1; D is perhaps TRBD1 (6 bases). CDR3 length equals 14 residues. V was shortened by 5 bases and J by 7 bases, with 18 bases between the two germline ends. Germline CDR1 reads SGHRS; CDR2 reads YFSETQ. The CDR3, as DNA: TGCGCCAGCAGACGCGGCAGGGGATTGGATGAAGCTTTCTTT. Encoded protein: CASRRGRGLDEAFF.

The sample holds many counts of this clonotype. J is TRBJ2-1 and V is TRBV20-1; 14 positions match TRBD2. This CDR3 is 15 amino acids long. Germline V gene lookup returns CDR1 DFQATT and CDR2 SNEGSKA (reference sequence). The CDR3 bases are TGCAGCTTGACTAGCGGGAGGGCATTAAGCGATGAGCAGTTCTTC. Translated: CSLTSGRALSDEQFF.

The chain links TRBV28 to TRBJ2-7; weak D call: TRBD2 (6 bases). Germline values: CDR1 MDHEN, CDR2 SYDVKM. This CDR3 spans 14 amino acids. V was pared by 7 bases and J by 2 bases, with 15 bases between. The CDR3 is CASKVRDFPYEQYF. The CDR3 bases are TGTGCCAGCAAGGTCCGGGACTTCCCCTACGAGCAGTACTTC. The full variable domain, its missing parts supplied by reference TRBV28 and TRBJ2-7, is DVKVTQSSRYLVKRTGEKVFLECVQDMDHENMFWYRQDPGLGLRLIYFSYDVKMKEKGDIPEGYSVSREKKERFSLILESASTNQTSMYLCASKVRDFPYEQYFGPGTRLTVT.